A selection of T cell receptor beta chains follows, all from one sample in a study of cytotoxic CD8 clonotypes in ibrutinib-treated CLL. Profiling relied on immunoSEQ multiplex PCR, and the TCRdb table lists in-frame clones only, not all of them. The sample yields about 45,000 clones, about 65% seen once. This specimen was PBMCs, taken after 24 months of ibrutinib treatment. These TCRs come from a human donor with chronic lymphocytic leukemia. Each CDR3 is given with its conserved first and last residue. A D gene is named only where the DNA matches it firmly. Size is omitted from some rows. Given values are once, few, many or a class for expanded clones.

>TRBD2|TRBV6-1|many|TRBJ2-1
CASTGTSGSNEQFF
TGTGCCAGCACCGGGACTAGCGGGAGCAATGAGCAGTTCTTC
>-|TRBV19|many|TRBJ1-1
CASRALGTGHTEAFF
TGTGCCAGTAGAGCTCTGGGCACAGGCCACACTGAAGCTTTCTTT
>-|TRBV15|-|TRBJ2-3
CATSRGGSTDTQYF
TGTGCCACCAGCAGAGGAGGGAGCACAGATACGCAGTATTTT
>TRBD2|TRBV7-2|-|TRBJ2-2
CASSLPRLARNTGELFF
TGTGCCAGCAGCTTACCCCGACTAGCGAGGAACACCGGGGAGCTGTTTTTT
>-|TRBV18|-|TRBJ2-5
CASSPDGGSQETQYF
TGTGCCAGCTCACCGGACGGGGGAAGCCAAGAGACCCAGTACTTC
>-|TRBV28|-|TRBJ1-5
CASSKGGWQQPQHF
TGTGCCAGCAGCAAGGGGGGGTGGCAACAGCCCCAGCATTTT
>-|TRBV2|once|TRBJ1-1
CAISGNTEAFF
TGTGCCATTTCTGGGAACACTGAAGCTTTCTTT
>TRBD1|TRBV2|-|TRBJ2-5
CASSKVDREETQYF
TGTGCCAGCAGTAAAGTAGACAGGGAAGAGACCCAGTACTTC
>TRBD2|TRBV5-1|-|TRBJ2-3
CASSPTTSGRTDTQYF
TGCGCCAGCAGCCCTACCACTAGCGGGCGCACAGATACGCAGTATTTT
>TRBD1|TRBV27|-|TRBJ1-4
CASSPGQGATFTTNEKLFF
TGTGCCAGCAGTCCGGGACAGGGAGCGACGTTTACAACTAATGAAAAACTGTTTTTT
>TRBD1|TRBV10-3|many|TRBJ1-2
CAISRQGARYGYTF
TGTGCCATCAGTCGACAGGGGGCGAGATATGGCTACACCTTC
>-|TRBV29-1|-|TRBJ1-6
CSVPADDSYNSPLHF
TGCAGCGTACCCGCCGACGACTCCTATAATTCACCCCTCCACTTT
>TRBD1|TRBV5-1|-|TRBJ1-1
CASSEDRRGSEAFF
TGCGCCAGCAGCGAGGACAGGCGCGGGTCTGAAGCTTTCTTT
>-|TRBV4-2|few|TRBJ1-3
CASSQDVVPGVTGNTIYF
TGTGCCAGCAGCCAAGATGTAGTTCCAGGGGTAACTGGAAACACCATATATTTT
>-|TRBV5-1|-|TRBJ2-2
CASSLSSGGNTGELFF
TGCGCCAGCAGCTTGTCAAGCGGAGGAAACACCGGGGAGCTGTTTTTT
>-|TRBV13|many|TRBJ2-4
CASSRGELAKNIQYF
TGTGCCAGCAGCCGAGGGGAGTTAGCCAAAAACATTCAGTACTTC
>-|TRBV6-5|-|TRBJ2-5
CASSYRQGGETQYF
TGTGCCAGCAGTTACCGGCAGGGAGGAGAGACCCAGTACTTC
>TRBD2|TRBV7-9|-|TRBJ2-5
CASSLGPLTSGRETQYF
TGTGCCAGCAGCTTAGGGCCCCTGACTAGCGGTCGGGAGACCCAGTACTTC
>-|TRBV5-1|-|TRBJ2-5
CASSLGRETQYF
TGCGCCAGCAGCTTGGGACGAGAGACCCAGTACTTC
>-|TRBV28|-|TRBJ2-5
CASKTSAVTQYF
TGTGCCAGCAAGACAAGCGCGGTGACCCAGTACTTC
>-|TRBV5-5|few|TRBJ2-3
CASSPDFLTDTQYF
TGTGCCAGCAGCCCCGACTTTCTCACAGATACGCAGTATTTT
>-|TRBV5-6|-|TRBJ2-1
CASSRGPWDYNEQFF
TGTGCCAGCAGCCGCGGCCCCTGGGACTACAATGAGCAGTTCTTC
>-|TRBV15|-|TRBJ2-1
CATSSARWSYNEQFF
TGTGCCACCAGCTCGGCCAGGTGGTCCTACAATGAGCAGTTCTTC
>TRBD1|TRBV6-5|-|TRBJ1-2
CASSYSGTGPNYGYTF
TGTGCCAGCAGTTATTCCGGGACAGGACCCAACTATGGCTACACCTTC
>-|TRBV30|-|TRBJ2-7
CAWSVGRVGQYF
TGTGCCTGGAGTGTAGGGAGAGTTGGGCAGTACTTC
>TRBD2|TRBV5-1|-|TRBJ2-1
CASTPGSSGYNEQFF
TGCGCCAGCACCCCTGGCTCTAGCGGCTACAATGAGCAGTTCTTC
>-|TRBV10-3|many|TRBJ2-1
CAILPGSGNEQFF
TGTGCCATCTTACCCGGGAGCGGAAATGAGCAGTTCTTC
>TRBD2|TRBV5-6|-|TRBJ2-3
CASSLVTSGYTDTQYF
TGTGCCAGCAGCTTGGTTACTAGCGGGTACACAGATACGCAGTATTTT
>-|TRBV7-2|-|TRBJ2-5
CASSLARALQETQYF
TGTGCCAGCAGCTTAGCGCGGGCCCTCCAAGAGACCCAGTACTTC
>-|TRBV6-6|once|TRBJ2-3
CASSYSPDTQYF
TGTGCCAGCAGTTACTCGCCGGATACGCAGTATTTT
>TRBD2|TRBV10-3|-|TRBJ2-2
CAISEELAGNTGELFF
TGTGCCATCAGTGAGGAACTAGCGGGAAACACCGGGGAGCTGTTTTTT
>TRBD1|TRBV29-1|-|TRBJ1-1
CSGTGQGAGAFF
TGCAGCGGGACGGGACAGGGGGCCGGTGCTTTCTTT
>-|TRBV2|-|TRBJ2-7
CASSELDYEQYF
TGTGCCAGCAGTGAATTAGACTACGAGCAGTACTTC
>TRBD1|TRBV5-1|-|TRBJ1-5
CASSQGQGINQPQHF
TGCGCCAGCAGCCAAGGACAGGGAATCAATCAGCCCCAGCATTTT
>-|TRBV6-4|few|TRBJ2-1
CASSDSIGSYNEQFF
TGTGCCAGCAGTGACTCAATCGGCTCCTACAATGAGCAGTTCTTC
>-|TRBV7-2|-|TRBJ1-5
CASTGISNQPQHF
TGTGCCAGCACCGGGATTAGCAATCAGCCCCAGCATTTT
>-|TRBV2|-|TRBJ1-1
CASSEFRRVNTEAFF
TGTGCCAGCAGTGAATTTAGGCGGGTGAACACTGAAGCTTTCTTT
>-|TRBV2|-|TRBJ1-3
CASSVGGSGNTIYF
TGTGCCAGCAGTGTAGGAGGCTCTGGAAACACCATATATTTT
>-|TRBV7-7|-|TRBJ2-7
CASSLRDLQYF
TGTGCTAGCAGCCTTCGGGACCTTCAGTACTTC
>-|TRBV9|-|TRBJ2-3
CASSVVDSTDTQYF
TGTGCCAGCAGCGTAGTGGACAGCACAGATACGCAGTATTTT
>TRBD1|TRBV5-6|-|TRBJ2-7
CASSPRDRAKQYF
TGTGCCAGCAGTCCCCGGGACAGGGCCAAGCAGTACTTC